This T cell receptor beta chain was documented in a study of blood T cell repertoires in COVID-19. The repertoire was sequenced with immunoSEQ multiplex PCR; TCRdb's copy has only in-frame clones and lacks some. The sample comprises some 250,000 clones, about 79% of which are singletons, and roughly 9.6% rests with the top ten. This CDR3 has 22 residues. The genes are TRBV21-1 and TRBJ1-6; no DNA check was done on the table's D call, TRBD1. TRBV21-1 is described as a pseudogene. The specimen sequenced was peripheral blood. This clonotype was obtained from a woman of 80 years or more with acute or convalescent COVID-19. The CDR3 sequence: CASSIIEGASGYASSYNSPLHF. CDR3 DNA: TGTGCCAGCAGCATCATAGAAGGGGCTTCAGGCTACGCTAGCTCCTATAATTCACCCCTCCACTTT.